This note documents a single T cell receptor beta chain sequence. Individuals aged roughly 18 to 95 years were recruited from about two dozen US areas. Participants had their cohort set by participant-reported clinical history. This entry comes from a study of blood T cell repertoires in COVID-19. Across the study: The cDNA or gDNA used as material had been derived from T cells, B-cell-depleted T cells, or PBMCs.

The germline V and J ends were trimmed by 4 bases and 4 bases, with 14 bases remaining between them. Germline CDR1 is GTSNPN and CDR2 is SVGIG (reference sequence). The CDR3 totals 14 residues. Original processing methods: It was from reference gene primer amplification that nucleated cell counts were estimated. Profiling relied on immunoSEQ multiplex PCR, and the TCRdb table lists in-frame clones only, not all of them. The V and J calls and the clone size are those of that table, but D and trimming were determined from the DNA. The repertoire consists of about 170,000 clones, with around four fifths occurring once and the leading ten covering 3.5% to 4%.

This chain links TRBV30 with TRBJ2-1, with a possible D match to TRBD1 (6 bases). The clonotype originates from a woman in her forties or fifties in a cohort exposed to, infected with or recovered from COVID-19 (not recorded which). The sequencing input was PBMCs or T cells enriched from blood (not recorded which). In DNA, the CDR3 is TGTGCCTGGACCCCAAGGACAGCGTACAATGAGCAGTTCTTC. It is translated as CAWTPRTAYNEQFF.